This entry lists 3 T cell receptor beta chains sequenced from one sample in a study of blood T cell dynamics during melanoma immunotherapy. Sequencing was performed with immunoSEQ multiplex PCR; in TCRdb, only in-frame clones are kept and a portion is missing. This sample carries approximately 16,000 clones, roughly 90% of them seen once, and the ten largest clones take 0.9% to 0.95%. Time point defined: week 3, after first cycle of checkpoint inhibitor. The specimen was blood, collected from a patient treated with checkpoint blockade. These receptors were collected from a human donor with melanoma.

The chain has TRBV18 and TRBJ2-7; D gene uncertain. The CDR3 consists of 13 residues. V shed 6 bases and J shed 3 bases, with 12 bases lying between them. Germline-derived CDR1 and CDR2 are KGHSH and LQKENI. The CDR3 here is CASSLAENYEQYF. The CDR3 DNA reads TGTGCCAGCTCCTTGGCAGAGAACTACGAGCAGTACTTC.

The table lists this clone with a few counts. The chain carries TRBV28 and TRBJ1-2; D is undetermined. V dropped 3 bases and J dropped 5 bases, with 19 bases sitting between them. The CDR3 covers 16 residues. Germline V gene lookup returns CDR1 MDHEN and CDR2 SYDVKM. The CDR3 is CASSFQSRRRHYGYTF. CDR3 nucleotides: TGTGCCAGCAGTTTTCAAAGTAGGCGGCGGCATTATGGCTACACCTTC.

The chain joins TRBV18 to TRBJ2-7; weak D call: TRBD1 (6 bases). Trimming pared 6 bases from V and 2 bases from J, leaving 11 bases between. Germline V CDR1 and CDR2: KGHSH, LQKENI. The CDR3 totals 13 residues. Here the CDR3 DNA reads TGTGCCAGCTCTCTCCGGGACACCTACGAGCAGTACTTC. It yields the protein CASSLRDTYEQYF.